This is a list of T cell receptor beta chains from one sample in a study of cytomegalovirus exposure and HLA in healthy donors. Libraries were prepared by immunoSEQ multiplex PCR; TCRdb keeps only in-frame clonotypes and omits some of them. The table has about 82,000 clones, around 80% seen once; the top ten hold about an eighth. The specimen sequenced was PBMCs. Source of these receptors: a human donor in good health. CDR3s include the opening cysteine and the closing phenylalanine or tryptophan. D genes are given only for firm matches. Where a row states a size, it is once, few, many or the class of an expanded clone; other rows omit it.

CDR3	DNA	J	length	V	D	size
CASSRQGLGIYGYTF	TGTGCCAGCAGCAGACAGGGTTTGGGGATCTATGGCTACACCTTC	TRBJ1-2	15	TRBV6-1	TRBD1	-
CASSSPRTPAWYF	TGTGCCAGCAGTTCCCCTCGGACACCAGCGTGGTACTTC	TRBJ2-7	13	TRBV6-5	-	-
CASSLDRGNYGYTF	TGCGCCAGCAGCTTGGACCGGGGTAACTATGGCTACACCTTC	TRBJ1-2	14	TRBV5-1	-	-
CSGEASGMFF	TGCAGCGGGGAGGCTAGCGGAATGTTCTTC	TRBJ2-1	10	TRBV29-1	TRBD2	-
CASSLPGLAGVFNEQFF	TGTGCCAGCAGCTTGCCGGGACTAGCGGGGGTTTTCAATGAGCAGTTCTTC	TRBJ2-1	17	TRBV5-6	TRBD2	-
CASNPSGTATTNEKLFF	TGTGCCAGTAACCCCTCGGGGACAGCCACAACTAATGAAAAACTGTTTTTT	TRBJ1-4	17	TRBV19	TRBD1	-
CASSSAGSGTLIPFF	TGTGCCAGCAGTTCCGCTGGGTCCGGGACTCTAATCCCGTTTTTT	TRBJ2-2	15	TRBV28	-	few
CASTPGVLGEQFF	TGTGCCAGTACCCCAGGGGTGCTGGGCGAGCAGTTCTTC	TRBJ2-1	13	TRBV19	-	-
CASSLGGRNTEAFF	TGTGCCAGCAGTTTAGGAGGGAGGAACACTGAAGCTTTCTTT	TRBJ1-1	14	TRBV27	-	few
CATLGTGAEKLFF	TGTGCCACCCTCGGGACAGGGGCGGAAAAACTGTTTTTT	TRBJ1-4	13	TRBV19	TRBD1	-
CASSLVAGGDEETQYF	TGTGCCAGCAGCTTAGTGGCAGGGGGCGACGAAGAGACCCAGTACTTC	TRBJ2-5	16	TRBV11-2	TRBD1	-
CANTLGTGLLGYGYTF	TGTGCCAACACCTTGGGTACAGGGCTCTTAGGCTATGGCTACACCTTC	TRBJ1-2	16	TRBV19	-	-
CSVGGVMNTEAFF	TGCAGCGTTGGAGGAGTCATGAACACTGAAGCTTTCTTT	TRBJ1-1	13	TRBV29-1	-	-
CASSIDLRAPRISGANVLTF	TGTGCCAGTAGTATAGATTTGCGGGCCCCTAGGATCTCTGGGGCCAACGTCCTGACTTTC	TRBJ2-6	20	TRBV19	-	-
CASSEFFTGTGENQPQHF	TGCGCCAGCAGTGAGTTTTTTACCGGGACAGGGGAGAATCAGCCCCAGCATTTT	TRBJ1-5	18	TRBV10-2	TRBD1	-
CASSLSETQYF	TGTGCCAGCAGCCTTTCAGAGACCCAGTACTTC	TRBJ2-5	11	TRBV2	-	-
CASSVYRGPYEQYF	TGTGCCAGCAGCGTATACAGGGGGCCCTACGAGCAGTACTTC	TRBJ2-7	14	TRBV7-8	TRBD1	-
CASSPGQSYGYTF	TGTGCCAGCTCTCCAGGACAGTCCTATGGCTACACCTTC	TRBJ1-2	13	TRBV18	-	-
CASSVGGGKNLEQYF	TGTGCCAGCAGCGTAGGTGGGGGGAAAAACCTCGAGCAGTACTTC	TRBJ2-7	15	TRBV9	-	-
CASSAGQGKSIAFF	TGTGCCAGCAGTGCAGGACAGGGGAAAAGTATAGCTTTCTTT	TRBJ1-1	14	TRBV25-1	TRBD1	-
CASSFTQGPIRETQYF	TGTGCCAGCAGCTTCACACAGGGGCCGATTCGAGAGACCCAGTACTTC	TRBJ2-5	16	TRBV7-9	TRBD1	-
CASSFVRGQHTDTQYF	TGTGCCAGCAGCTTTGTCAGGGGCCAACACACAGATACGCAGTATTTT	TRBJ2-3	16	TRBV5-8	-	-
CASSLTTSEQFF	TGTGCCAGCAGCTTGACTACCAGTGAGCAGTTCTTC	TRBJ2-1	12	TRBV5-6	-	-
CASGQTGQETQYF	TGTGCCAGCGGACAGACAGGGCAAGAGACCCAGTACTTC	TRBJ2-5	13	TRBV6-1	TRBD1	-
CASSLRYMEYGYTF	TGTGCCAGCAGCTTGAGGTACATGGAGTATGGCTACACCTTC	TRBJ1-2	14	TRBV5-5	-	-
CACEGGVNTEAFF	TGTGCCTGTGAGGGGGGGGTGAACACTGAAGCTTTCTTT	TRBJ1-1	13	TRBV30	-	few
CSVELGLHEKLLF	TGCAGCGTTGAGTTGGGACTCCATGAAAAACTGCTTTTT	TRBJ1-4	13	TRBV29-1	-	-
CASSAGANEKLFF	TGTGCCAGCTCTGCTGGGGCGAATGAAAAACTGTTTTTT	TRBJ1-4	13	TRBV18	-	-
CASSEARRDQPQHF	TGTGCCAGCAGTGAGGCCCGGAGGGATCAGCCCCAGCATTTT	TRBJ1-5	14	TRBV2	-	-
CASSSPGQPLQHF	TGTGCCAGCAGTTCCCCGGGACAGCCTCTCCAGCATTTT	TRBJ1-5	13	TRBV6-5	TRBD1	-
CAISESTGGSYEQYF	TGTGCCATCAGTGAGTCGACAGGGGGTTCGTACGAGCAGTACTTC	TRBJ2-7	15	TRBV10-3	TRBD1	-
CASSYSVQGNYGYTF	TGTGCCAGCAGTTACTCGGTACAGGGGAACTATGGCTACACCTTC	TRBJ1-2	15	TRBV6-5	TRBD1	once
CAWSDRSLYSNQPQHF	TGTGCCTGGAGCGATAGGAGTCTCTATAGCAATCAGCCCCAGCATTTT	TRBJ1-5	16	TRBV30	-	-
CASKGTGIQPQHF	TGTGCCAGCAAGGGGACAGGGATTCAGCCCCAGCATTTT	TRBJ1-5	13	TRBV6-5	TRBD1	few
CASSLGSTNHQPQHF	TGTGCCAGCAGCTTGGGTTCGACAAACCATCAGCCCCAGCATTTT	TRBJ1-5	15	TRBV7-2	-	-
CASSLDRDRQETQYF	TGTGCCAGCAGCTTAGATCGCGACAGACAAGAGACCCAGTACTTC	TRBJ2-5	15	TRBV7-9	-	-
CASSGGAVAGLSSYEQYF	TGTGCCAGCAGTGGGGGGGCCGTAGCGGGGTTAAGCTCCTACGAGCAGTACTTC	TRBJ2-7	18	TRBV2	TRBD2	once
CASSVGTGANNEQFF	TGCGCCAGCAGCGTCGGGACAGGGGCCAACAATGAGCAGTTCTTC	TRBJ2-1	15	TRBV5-1	TRBD1	-
CASSFETAATNEKLFF	TGTGCCAGCAGCTTTGAGACAGCTGCAACTAATGAAAAACTGTTTTTT	TRBJ1-4	16	TRBV5-6	-	-
CATITGTSLYEQYF	TGTGCCACCATCACCGGGACTAGTCTCTACGAGCAGTACTTC	TRBJ2-7	14	TRBV15	TRBD2	once
CASSVSGNQPQHF	TGTGCCAGCAGCGTAAGCGGGAATCAGCCCCAGCATTTT	TRBJ1-5	13	TRBV9	-	-
CASSVSLAGNLQETQYF	TGTGCCAGCAGCGTTTCCCTAGCGGGGAACCTTCAAGAGACCCAGTACTTC	TRBJ2-5	17	TRBV9	TRBD2	-
CASSDNSLGYTF	TGTGCCAGCAGTGACAACAGTCTTGGCTACACCTTC	TRBJ1-2	12	TRBV6-4	-	-
CASSDGGNTDTQYF	TGTGCCAGCAGTGATGGGGGGAACACAGATACGCAGTATTTT	TRBJ2-3	14	TRBV6-4	-	-
CASSETSGGNEQYF	TGTGCCAGCAGCGAAACTAGCGGGGGAAACGAGCAGTACTTC	TRBJ2-7	14	TRBV11-2	TRBD2	-
CASWTGSSNQPQHF	TGTGCCAGCTGGACCGGGAGCAGCAATCAGCCCCAGCATTTT	TRBJ1-5	14	TRBV2	-	-
CASSWGQGIISGTEAFF	TGCGCCAGCAGCTGGGGACAGGGGATAATATCGGGGACTGAAGCTTTCTTT	TRBJ1-1	17	TRBV5-1	TRBD1	-
CAIRAAGDYGYTF	TGTGCCATCAGGGCAGCGGGCGACTATGGCTACACCTTC	TRBJ1-2	13	TRBV10-3	-	-
CASRPHQDNEQFF	TGTGCCAGCAGACCACACCAGGACAATGAGCAGTTCTTC	TRBJ2-1	13	TRBV6-6	-	-
CASSIAVDRGETQYF	TGTGCCAGTAGTATAGCCGTGGACAGGGGAGAGACCCAGTACTTC	TRBJ2-5	15	TRBV19	TRBD1	-
CASSPGLNTEAFF	TGTGCCAGTAGTCCAGGGTTGAACACTGAAGCTTTCTTT	TRBJ1-1	13	TRBV19	-	few
CASSSMTDSNQPQHF	TGTGCCAGCAGCTCGATGACAGATAGCAATCAGCCCCAGCATTTT	TRBJ1-5	15	TRBV7-8	-	-
CASRGTGYNSPLHF	TGTGCCAGCAGGGGGACAGGCTATAATTCACCCCTCCACTTT	TRBJ1-6	14	TRBV6-5	TRBD1	-
CASRRDRGKNIQYF	TGTGCCAGCAGACGGGACAGGGGCAAAAACATTCAGTACTTC	TRBJ2-4	14	TRBV6-6	TRBD1	-